These T cell receptor beta chains were read from a single sample in a study of blood T cells in healthy people across ages. TCRdb reprocessed the 5' RACE reads with MiXCR, giving one entry per CDR3 protein. Of hundreds of thousands of distinct CDR3 sequences detected, about 24% appear once; the ten largest clones hold about 22%. Sequencing was done on a sample of blood. The receptors were sampled from a man in his 70s in good health. Each CDR3 is given with its conserved first and last residue. D genes are given only for firm matches. Not all rows give a size; the values are once, few, many and, for expanded clones, a class.

v_call,d_call,cdr3_length,j_call,clone_size,cdr3_aa
TRBV3-1,TRBD2,16,TRBJ2-1,.,CASSPFVAGVRNEQFF
TRBV7-2,.,17,TRBJ1-6,.,CASSSRLGAGLNSPLHF
TRBV20-1,.,12,TRBJ1-4,.,CSAIGAGEKLFF
TRBV7-2,.,14,TRBJ2-5,few,CASSLEGRLGTQYF
TRBV11-3,.,15,TRBJ2-5,few,CASSLRTGYPETQYF
TRBV7-2,.,15,TRBJ2-3,few,CASSLSGRSTDTQYF
TRBV4-2,TRBD1,14,TRBJ1-4,few,CASSPTGHPEKLFF
TRBV6-1,TRBD1,15,TRBJ2-5,few,CASSDLRGSQETQYF
TRBV3-1,TRBD2,14,TRBJ2-2,few,CASSLLAGAGELFF
TRBV5-6,.,13,TRBJ1-2,.,CASSFYPAYGYTF
TRBV3-1,.,14,TRBJ1-2,.,CASSQGAGPYGYTF
TRBV6-6,.,13,TRBJ1-2,few,CATTSGTHHGYTF
TRBV20-1,.,16,TRBJ1-2,.,CSARGSASGTNYGYTF
TRBV7-2,.,14,TRBJ1-4,.,CASSRGSANEKLFF
TRBV24-1,TRBD2,18,TRBJ2-2,few,CATSDSLAAGLNTGELFF